The text below deals with one T cell receptor beta chain. Antigen: not known. Sample-barcoded 5' priming and a J-beta primer mix drove a second PCR of about 6 to 12 cycles. Each cDNA molecule was tagged by a template-switch adaptor with 12 random nucleotides. TCRdb reprocessed the 5' RACE reads with MiXCR, giving one entry per CDR3 protein. Of 920,000 or so distinct CDR3 sequences listed, 35% to 55% are singletons. This CDR3 region has 14 residues. The germline CDR1 and CDR2 sequences are LGHDT and YNNKEL (reference sequence). V lost 2 bases, J lost 7 bases, and 4 bases stayed unmatched. This specimen belongs to a study of blood T cells in healthy people across ages. Overall study context: About one barcoded beta molecule per two T cells was the capture yield of template switching.

Study-level points and caveats: Age brought a roughly linear fall in TCR beta diversity measured per million T cells. Higher naive T cell percentage went strongly together with higher TCR beta diversity.

This receptor was obtained from an older woman in good health. Sample: blood. The rearrangement joins TRBV3-1 to TRBJ1-2; TRBD1 matches at 10 bases. The CDR3 spells CASSQPGTGVGYTF. As DNA, the CDR3 is TGTGCCAGCAGCCAACCCGGGACAGGGGTTGGCTACACCTTC.